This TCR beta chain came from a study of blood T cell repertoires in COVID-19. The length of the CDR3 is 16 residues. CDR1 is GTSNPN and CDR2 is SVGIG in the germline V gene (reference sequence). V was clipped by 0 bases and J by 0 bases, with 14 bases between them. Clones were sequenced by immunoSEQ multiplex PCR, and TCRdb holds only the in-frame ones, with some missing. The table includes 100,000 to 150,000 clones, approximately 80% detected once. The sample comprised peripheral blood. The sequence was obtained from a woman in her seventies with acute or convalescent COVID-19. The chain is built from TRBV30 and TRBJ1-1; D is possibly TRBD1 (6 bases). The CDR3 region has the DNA TGTGCCTGGAGTGTCCGGACGACAGGAATGAACACTGAAGCTTTCTTT. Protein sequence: CAWSVRTTGMNTEAFF.